The 22 T cell receptor beta chains given below trace back to one sample, sequenced in a study of T-cell reconstitution after alpha-beta-depleted transplantation in children. A library of TCRbeta sequences, prepared with unique molecular identifiers, was generated. Via MiXCR, TCRdb re-called the PCR reads, giving one row per CDR3 protein. The table lists 130,000 to 150,000 distinct CDR3 sequences, about 9% of them singletons, with 15% to 20% in the top ten. This specimen was PBMCs, mostly from graft donor cells, taken 180 days after TCRalphabeta/CD19-depleted stem cell transplant. These receptors originate from a female patient aged 2 to 10 who had a stem cell transplant for congenital amegakaryocytic thrombocytopenia, so the T cells may come from the graft donor.

This clonotype turned up a few times. V is TRBV12-3 or TRBV12-4 and J is TRBJ1-2; 12 nucleotides line up with TRBD1. This CDR3 contains 13 residues. V trimming: 6 bases; J trimming: 8 bases; junction bases outside the gene matches: 4. CDR3 bases: TGTGCCAGCAGGGGGACAGGGGGCTTAGGCTACACCTTC. This translates into CASRGTGGLGYTF.

This clonotype occurred many times. The chain links TRBV7-2 to TRBJ1-4; D call uncertain. Germline CDR1 is SGHTA and CDR2 is FQGNSA. Trimming shortened V by 1 base and J by 3 bases, and 9 bases separated the two germline ends. There are 15 residues in the CDR3. CDR3 protein: CASSLGRGANEKLFF. The CDR3 region has the DNA TGTGCCAGCAGCTTAGGCCGCGGAGCTAATGAAAAACTGTTTTTT. Full variable domain (remainder filled in from reference TRBV7-2 and TRBJ1-4): GAGVSQSPSNKVTEKGKDVELRCDPISGHTALYWYRQSLGQGLEFLIYFQGNSAPDKSGLPSDRFSAERTGGSVSTLTIQRTQQEDSAVYLCASSLGRGANEKLFFGSGTQLSVL.

This clonotype was found a few times. This chain joins TRBV28 and TRBJ1-6; no firm D call. CDR3 length equals 13 residues. Germline V gene lookup returns CDR1 MDHEN and CDR2 SYDVKM. Trimming cost V 4 bases and J 3 bases, with 4 bases left between them. The chain's CDR3 is CASSSGYNSPLHF. In nucleotides, the CDR3 is TGTGCCAGCAGTTCAGGCTATAATTCACCCCTCCACTTT.

The chain has TRBV12-3 or TRBV12-4 and TRBJ2-4; 9 bases agree with TRBD2. CDR3 length: 17 residues. Unmatched junction bases numbered 6, after V lost 3 bases and J lost 0 bases. In DNA, the CDR3 is TGTGCCAGCAGTTTGGGGGGACTAGCCAAAGCCAAAAACATTCAGTACTTC. It encodes CASSLGGLAKAKNIQYF.

This clonotype has only a few counts. The gene calls are TRBV5-1 and TRBJ1-1; D call uncertain. Germline V gene data show CDR1 as SGHRS and CDR2 as YFSETQ. There are 11 residues in the CDR3. Trimming shortened V by 0 bases and J by 7 bases, and 4 bases separated the two germline ends. CDR3 nucleotides: TGCGCCAGCAGCTTGGGCAGTGAAGCTTTCTTT. It is translated as CASSLGSEAFF.

Only a few counts were recorded for this clonotype. The chain employs TRBV6-5 and TRBJ2-5, with 7 bases lining up with TRBD2. Germline V CDR1 and CDR2: MNHEY, SVGAGI. Losses at the gene ends were 4 bases for V and 5 bases for J; bases not matched to a gene: 13. CDR3 size: 16 residues. The chain's CDR3 is CASSSLGDGGSETQYF. The CDR3 DNA reads as TGTGCCAGCAGTTCCCTCGGGGACGGCGGGAGCGAGACCCAGTACTTC.

This clonotype showed up just a few times. V is TRBV28 and J is TRBJ2-5, with TRBD1 as a possible D gene (8 bases). Germline V gene sequence: CDR1 MDHEN, CDR2 SYDVKM. The V and J ends lost 2 bases and 1 base respectively, with 29 bases between them. The CDR3 consists of 21 residues. The CDR3 loop reads CASSLGDRWKGGTGRQETQYF. CDR3 in DNA: TGTGCCAGCAGTTTAGGAGACCGATGGAAGGGGGGGACAGGTCGCCAAGAGACCCAGTACTTC. The variable domain in full, with the rest retrieved from reference TRBV28 and TRBJ2-5, is DVKVTQSSRYLVKRTGEKVFLECVQDMDHENMFWYRQDPGLGLRLIYFSYDVKMKEKGDIPEGYSVSREKKERFSLILESASTNQTSMYLCASSLGDRWKGGTGRQETQYFGPGTRLLVL.

This clonotype occurred many times. This chain links TRBV5-1 with TRBJ2-2, with D possibly matching TRBD2 (5 bases). V was cut by 0 bases and J by 3 bases, with 12 bases left in between. Germline lookup yields CDR1 SGHRS and CDR2 YFSETQ. CDR3 length: 16 amino acids. The CDR3 loop reads CASSLAAVSDTGELFF. Written as DNA, the CDR3 is TGCGCCAGCAGCTTGGCCGCTGTTAGCGACACCGGGGAGCTGTTTTTT.

This clonotype was found many times. V is TRBV10-3 and J is TRBJ1-3, with D hard to call. Germline V gene sequence: CDR1 ENHRY, CDR2 SYGVKD. CDR3 length: 13 residues. Trimming left V 7 bases short and J 0 bases short, with 7 bases between. The CDR3 sequence is CAIIGNSGNTIYF. For the CDR3, the DNA is TGTGCCATCATTGGGAACTCTGGAAACACCATATATTTT.

This clonotype was observed many times. CDR3 DNA sequence: TGCAGCGCGGACCCTAGAGACAATGAGCAGTTCTTC. It is translated as CSADPRDNEQFF. This chain uses TRBV29-1 with TRBJ2-1; D is unclear. V was trimmed by 7 bases and J by 5 bases, leaving 12 bases between them. This CDR3 contains 12 residues. Per the germline V gene, CDR1 is SQVTM and CDR2 is ANQGSEA.

This clonotype was picked up many times. The chain carries TRBV3-1 and TRBJ1-1, with a tentative D call TRBD1 (6 bases). From germline, CDR1 is LGHDT and CDR2 YNNKEL (reference sequence). The length of the CDR3 is 14 residues. V was clipped by 1 base and J by 1 base, with 7 bases between them. The CDR3 protein is CASSQVQGNTEAFF. CDR3 coding DNA: TGTGCCAGCAGCCAAGTACAGGGGAACACTGAAGCTTTCTTT.

In this sample, this clonotype turned up many times. The chain carries TRBV4-1 and TRBJ2-7; TRBD1 or TRBD2 may be the D gene (5 bases each). Trimming removed 1 base at V and 2 bases at J, with 12 bases between. This CDR3 comprises 15 residues. The germline V gene encodes CDR1 MGHRA and CDR2 YSYEKL. The CDR3 is CASSQVGTVTYEQYF. DNA for the CDR3: TGCGCCAGCAGCCAAGTTGGGACGGTGACCTACGAGCAGTACTTC.

This clonotype came up many times. The chain recombines TRBV29-1 with TRBJ2-2; a possible D gene is TRBD1 (6 bases). V was trimmed by 3 bases and J by 0 bases, leaving 11 bases between them. The CDR3 runs to 15 residues. Germline CDR1 SQVTM, CDR2 ANQGSEA. In DNA, the CDR3 is TGCAGCGTTGAGCAGACAGGCCCGAACACCGGGGAGCTGTTTTTT. Translated: CSVEQTGPNTGELFF.

This clonotype came up many times. This rearrangement joins TRBV29-1 to TRBJ2-1, with TRBD2 matching 12 bases. Germline CDR1 and CDR2: SQVTM and ANQGSEA. This CDR3 is built from 17 residues. The V and J ends lost 2 bases and 7 bases, in that order; junction bases with no gene match: 12. CDR3 protein: CSVEKASGGAWLNEQFF. The DNA for the CDR3 is TGCAGCGTTGAAAAGGCTAGCGGGGGGGCGTGGTTAAATGAGCAGTTCTTC.

A few counts support this clonotype. The chain employs TRBV5-5 and TRBJ1-2; D unclear. Looked up from germline, CDR1 is SGHKS and CDR2 is YYEKEE (reference sequence). The CDR3 is made up of 16 amino acids. Trimming removed 3 bases from V and 5 bases from J, with 20 bases in between. The CDR3 region is CASSSTARRTEYGYTF. CDR3 nucleotide sequence: TGTGCCAGCAGCTCAACCGCCAGAAGGACGGAATATGGCTACACCTTC.

This clonotype was observed a few times. The V call is TRBV7-2, the J call TRBJ1-2, with D possibly TRBD1 on 5 matching bases. V was trimmed by 5 bases and J by 7 bases, leaving 17 bases between them. Germline values: CDR1 SGHTA, CDR2 FQGNSA. The CDR3 is 14 residues long. The CDR3 spells CASSLTPTAPGYTF. The CDR3 nucleotides are TGTGCCAGCAGCCTGACCCCGACAGCCCCTGGCTACACCTTC.

The genes are TRBV10-3 and TRBJ2-2, with a possible D match to TRBD1 (6 bases). Trimming cost V 10 bases and J 5 bases, with 17 bases left between them. The germline gives CDR1 ENHRY, CDR2 SYGVKD. This CDR3 has 14 amino acids. The CDR3 loop reads CATKQGADTGELFF. The CDR3 DNA is TGTGCCACTAAACAGGGAGCTGATACCGGGGAGCTGTTTTTT.

This clonotype was seen at least ten times. The genes are TRBV20-1 and TRBJ2-7; 7 bases line up with TRBD1. This CDR3 is built from 16 residues. Germline V gene sequence: CDR1 DFQATT, CDR2 SNEGSKA (reference sequence). J was trimmed by 1 base and V by 0 bases; bases with no gene match: 9. The CDR3 DNA follows: TGCAGTGCTAGAGATGGTAACAGGGGCCCTTCCTACGAGCAGTACTTC. It codes for CSARDGNRGPSYEQYF.

This clonotype was picked up a small number of times. The chain recombines TRBV12-3 or TRBV12-4 with TRBJ2-4, with a possible D match to TRBD2 (5 bases). CDR3 length equals 14 residues. Trimming took 5 bases from V and 0 from J, leaving 8 bases between them. CDR3 bases: TGTGCCAGCAGTCGAGGGAAAGCCAAAAACATTCAGTACTTC. Translating it yields CASSRGKAKNIQYF.

This clonotype was counted at least ten times. The chain couples TRBV7-2 to TRBJ2-7, with a tentative D call TRBD2 (5 bases). V was cut by 4 bases and J by 2 bases, with 12 bases left in between. Germline loops: CDR1 SGHTA, CDR2 FQGNSA. The CDR3 sequence is 14 residues long. In DNA form, the CDR3 reads TGTGCCAGCAGCTATGGCCGGGGAACCTACGAGCAGTACTTC. This encodes CASSYGRGTYEQYF. The full variable domain, with the rest looked up from reference TRBV7-2 and TRBJ2-7, is GAGVSQSPSNKVTEKGKDVELRCDPISGHTALYWYRQSLGQGLEFLIYFQGNSAPDKSGLPSDRFSAERTGGSVSTLTIQRTQQEDSAVYLCASSYGRGTYEQYFGPGTRLTVT.

A remark on this clonotype: A read error is possible here, since a much larger clone lies one base away. V usage is TRBV5-1 and J usage is TRBJ2-1; D may be TRBD1 (6 bases). This CDR3 spans 15 amino acids. Germline V gene sequence: CDR1 SGHRS, CDR2 YFSETQ. As DNA, the CDR3 is TGCGGCAGCAGCCTAACAGGGTTATCCTACAATGAGCAGTTCTTC. Its protein is CGSSLTGLSYNEQFF.

As to this clonotype: No conserved phenylalanine or tryptophan ends this CDR3, so it is likely a read error. The rearrangement joins TRBV20-1 to TRBJ1-2; D not certain. V lost 5 bases and J lost 0, with 10 bases in between. Germline V gene data show CDR1 as DFQATT and CDR2 as SNEGSKA (reference sequence). This CDR3 has 13 residues. In DNA form, the CDR3 reads TGCAGTGCTGCAAAAGGGCCTAACTATGGCTACACCTCC. The encoded protein is CSAAKGPNYGYTS.